The 8 T cell receptor beta chains below come from one sample, sequenced in a study of beta chain features in type 1 diabetes. General study points: Researchers report that Type 1 diabetes patients had moderately but significantly shorter TCRB CDR3s across all four CD4+ subsets.

The isolated RNA, all of it, was reverse transcribed, so expressed TCRB transcripts were what got sequenced. Some clones are missing from TCRdb's copy, which holds only in-frame ones; the method was immunoSEQ multiplex PCR. The data hold about 340,000 clones, with about a tenth observed a single time. Their antigens remain unidentified. Material: central memory CD4+ T cells from blood. Receptor source: a man aged 25 to 40 with type 1 diabetes.

The rearrangement links TRBV6-5 to TRBJ2-1; no clear D. V shed 6 bases and J shed 4 bases, with 10 bases lying between them. The CDR3 is 13 amino acids. CDR1 and CDR2 (germline): MNHEY, SVGAGI. The CDR3: CASSPEAYNEQFF. The CDR3 DNA reads TGTGCCAGCAGCCCGGAAGCTTACAATGAGCAGTTCTTC.

This clone came up a few times. The gene calls are TRBV28 and TRBJ2-1, with a possible D match to TRBD2 (5 bases). V was clipped by 4 bases and J by 8 bases, with 15 bases between them. The CDR3 runs to 14 residues. CDR1 is MDHEN, CDR2 SYDVKM, per germline. CDR3 nucleotides: TGTGCCAGCAGTTCCTTGACCGGGGTATATGAGCAGTTCTTC. The encoded protein is CASSSLTGVYEQFF.

V gene TRBV4-2 combines with J gene TRBJ1-2; D perhaps matches TRBD1 (6 bases). In germline, CDR1 is LGHNA, CDR2 YNFKEQ. Trimming removed 0 bases from V and 3 bases from J, with 17 bases in between. CDR3 length: 17 residues. CDR3 loop: CASSQDKGQGLYYGYTF. In nucleotides, the CDR3 is TGTGCCAGCAGCCAAGATAAGGGCCAGGGGCTGTACTATGGCTACACCTTC.

The gene calls are TRBV11-3 and TRBJ2-3, with D unclear. Germline CDR1 and CDR2: SGHNT and YENEEA. Trimming cost V 1 base and J 4 bases, with 15 bases left between them. The CDR3 consists of 16 residues. The CDR3 is CASSLGVTDSADTQYF. The DNA of the CDR3 is TGTGCCAGCAGCTTAGGGGTGACGGATTCGGCAGATACGCAGTATTTT.

Worth noting for this clone: One end of the junction fails to match germline, which may point to a read error. This rearrangement joins TRBV29-1 to TRBJ2-5; D possibly corresponds to TRBD2 (6 bases). Germline V gene data show CDR1 as SQVTM and CDR2 as ANQGSEA. The CDR3 consists of 14 residues. The CDR3 here is CSVDSPGGQETKYF. The CDR3 DNA follows: TGCAGCGTTGATTCACCCGGGGGTCAAGAGACCAAGTACTTC. Based on the CDR3 plus reference TRBV29-1 and TRBJ2-5, the full variable domain is SAVISQKPSRDICQRGTSLTIQCQVDSQVTMMFWYRQQPGQSLTLIATANQGSEATYESGFVIDKFPISRPNLTFSTLTVSNMSPEDSSIYLCSVDSPGGQETKYFGPGTRLLVL.

The chain carries TRBV13 and TRBJ2-1; 7 bases map to TRBD1. Germline CDR1 reads PRHDT; CDR2 reads FYEKMQ (reference sequence). V trimming: 4 bases; J trimming: 8 bases; junction bases outside the gene matches: 11. This CDR3 contains 15 residues. The CDR3 coding sequence is TGTGCCAGCAGCTCCCGGGACAGCCTCTCCCATGAGCAGTTCTTC. Protein product: CASSSRDSLSHEQFF. The complete variable domain, with remaining parts taken from reference TRBV13 and TRBJ2-1, reads AAGVIQSPRHLIKEKRETATLKCYPIPRHDTVYWYQQGPGQDPQFLISFYEKMQSDKGSIPDRFSAQQFSDYHSELNMSSLELGDSALYFCASSSRDSLSHEQFFGPGTRLTVL.

This clone was seen a few times. The identical CDR3 is also encoded by other nucleotide sequences in the sample. V gene TRBV7-9 combines with J gene TRBJ2-1; D may be TRBD1 (6 bases). Per germline, CDR1 SEHNR and CDR2 FQNEAQ (reference sequence). V dropped 0 bases and J dropped 3 bases, with 6 bases sitting between them. This CDR3 region has 14 residues. CDR3 protein: CASSLAGGYNEQFF. CDR3 DNA sequence: TGTGCCAGCAGCTTAGCAGGGGGCTACAATGAGCAGTTCTTC.

CDR3 protein: CASSYWGGNEKLFF. The CDR3 DNA reads as TGTGCCAGCAGTTACTGGGGGGGTAATGAAAAACTGTTTTTT. V is TRBV6-5 and J is TRBJ1-4; D might be TRBD1 (5 bases). V was trimmed by 1 base and J by 4 bases, leaving 7 bases between them. The length of the CDR3 is 14 residues. Germline V gene lookup returns CDR1 MNHEY and CDR2 SVGAGI.